The clone carrying this T cell receptor beta chain was counted ten times or more. Its antigen is currently unknown. These data are taken from a study of T cells after yellow fever vaccination. 5'RACE template switching produced TCR cDNA carrying a universal primer site and UMIs. A single record per CDR3 protein comes from TCRdb applying MiXCR to the 5' RACE reads. Of about 75,000 distinct CDR3 sequences in the sample, 7.3% were seen once. General study results and limits: Weaker in magnitude, the secondary response showed a faster peak on day 5 versus 15. A limited proportion of clonotypes was detected within both the CD4 and CD8 compartments. Within FACS-sorted repertoires, abundant clonotypes contaminating from the bulk population could be present.

This sample comprised CD8+ T cells sorted from PBMCs, obtained 9 to 10 days after the first yellow fever vaccination. This sequence originates from a man aged 18 to 30 who received the YFV17D yellow fever vaccine.

The CDR3 nucleotides are TGTGCCATCAGTGCGAACACCGGGGAGCTGTTTTTT. It is translated as CAISANTGELFF. The rearrangement uses TRBV10-3 and TRBJ2-2; D is undetermined. The CDR3 length is 12 residues. The germline V gene encodes CDR1 ENHRY and CDR2 SYGVKD. V lost 4 bases to trimming and J lost 0 bases, with 0 bases between them.